These 5 T cell receptor beta chains share one sample of origin, sequenced in a study of identical twins. TCRdb reprocessed the 5' RACE reads via MiXCR and lists one record per CDR3 protein. The table records about 1.7 million distinct CDR3 sequences, 32% of them present only once. Sequenced input: cord blood. The receptors were gathered from a newborn girl in good health.

This clonotype has more than one count but fewer than ten. V is TRBV20-1 and J is TRBJ2-7, with unresolved D. The CDR3 loop spans 14 amino acids. CDR1 is DFQATT, CDR2 SNEGSKA, per germline (reference sequence). V gave up 2 bases and J gave up 0 bases, with 11 bases separating them. The CDR3 loop reads CSARQVGSSYEQYF. Here the CDR3 DNA reads TGCAGTGCTAGACAGGTGGGGTCCTCCTACGAGCAGTACTTC.

This chain links TRBV6-5 with TRBJ2-3, with D possibly being TRBD2 (5 bases). Trimming left V 8 bases short and J 0 bases short, with 12 bases between. CDR1 and CDR2 (germline): MNHEY, SVGAGI. The CDR3 consists of 14 residues. CDR3 sequence (DNA): TGTGCCAGCGCAAAGAGGGCTAGCACAGATACGCAGTATTTT. Protein product: CASAKRASTDTQYF.

J is TRBJ2-7 and V is TRBV27; TRBD1 matches at 7 bases. J gave up 11 bases and V 6 bases, and 13 bases lay outside the gene matches. CDR1 is MNHEY, CDR2 SMNVEV, per germline (reference sequence). This CDR3 has 13 amino acids. This CDR3 reads CASSLTPGTAEYF. CDR3 nucleotide sequence: TGTGCCAGCAGCTTAACCCCCGGGACAGCTGAGTACTTC.

This chain connects TRBV5-6 to TRBJ2-1; 7 bases agree with TRBD1. Germline CDR1 reads SGHDT; CDR2 reads YYEEEE. This CDR3 spans 16 amino acids. The V segment lost 3 bases and the J segment 6 bases; nucleotides outside the gene matches: 12. CDR3 region: CASSYPTGTDVNEQFF. Written as DNA, the CDR3 is TGTGCCAGCAGCTACCCAACCGGGACAGACGTCAATGAGCAGTTCTTC.

The chain employs TRBV6-1 and TRBJ2-7; D might be TRBD1 or TRBD2, each matching 5 bases. The CDR3 loop spans 18 amino acids. The V end lost 4 bases, the J end lost 2 bases, and 24 bases lay between the germline ends. Looked up from germline, CDR1 is MNHNS and CDR2 is SASEGT. The CDR3 region is CASSAFLGRDLFPYEQYF. Written as DNA, the CDR3 is TGTGCCAGCAGTGCTTTTCTGGGCAGGGACCTATTTCCCTACGAGCAGTACTTC.